A single sample gave rise to the 18 T cell receptor beta chains below, sequenced in a study of CD8 T cells in ankylosing spondylitis. Study observations and caveats: A motif of seven or eight highly homologous TCR beta variants was seen as apparently characteristic of ankylosing spondylitis blood.

No antigen is known for these receptors. Using its own MiXCR run on the 5' RACE reads, TCRdb lists one record per CDR3 protein. Of under 150,000 distinct CDR3 sequences listed, approximately 17% are singletons. Sequencing used blood, either unsorted or a sorted T cell fraction (not recorded which). The receptors stem from a male donor with ankylosing spondylitis.

This clonotype was counted only a few times. This sequence joins TRBV19 and TRBJ2-1; possibly TRBD2 for D (5 bases). The CDR3 is made up of 18 amino acids. Germline-derived CDR1 and CDR2 are LNHDA and SQIVND (reference sequence). Deletions cut 3 bases from V and 0 bases from J, with 18 bases between. The CDR3 spells CASSIQHPSYGSYNEQFF. The CDR3 DNA is TGTGCCAGTAGTATCCAACACCCTAGCTATGGCTCCTACAATGAGCAGTTCTTC. Drawing the rest from reference TRBV19 and TRBJ2-1, the complete variable domain is DGGITQSPKYLFRKEGQNVTLSCEQNLNHDAMYWYRQDPGQGLRLIYYSQIVNDFQKGDIAEGYSVSREKKESFPLTVTSAQKNPTAFYLCASSIQHPSYGSYNEQFFGPGTRLTVL.

The gene calls are TRBV11-2 and TRBJ1-3; D possibly corresponds to TRBD1 (5 bases). With 6 bases removed from V and 0 bases from J, the gap between germline ends came to 21 bases. The CDR3 runs 18 residues. Germline V gene data show CDR1 as SGHAT and CDR2 as FQNNGV. The CDR3 nucleotides read TGTGCCAGCAGATATACCCGGGACGAGGGGCACTCTGGAAACACCATATATTTT. It encodes CASRYTRDEGHSGNTIYF.

V gene TRBV10-3 combines with J gene TRBJ2-2; D not resolved. CDR1 and CDR2 (germline): ENHRY, SYGVKD. The CDR3 runs 15 residues. Trimming took 3 bases from V and 0 from J, leaving 8 bases between them. The CDR3 protein is CAISEKAPNTGELFF. For the CDR3, the DNA is TGTGCCATCAGTGAAAAAGCTCCGAACACCGGGGAGCTGTTTTTT.

The CDR3 DNA sequence: TGTGCCAGCAGTTCGACAGTCGCTTCCTACGAGCAGTACTTC. This codes for CASSSTVASYEQYF. V usage is TRBV27 and J usage is TRBJ2-7; maybe TRBD1 (5 bases). V was pared by 4 bases and J by 1 base, with 11 bases between. CDR3 length: 14 amino acids. Looked up from germline, CDR1 is MNHEY and CDR2 is SMNVEV (reference sequence).

This sequence joins TRBV11-2 and TRBJ1-1; no definite D call. Germline assignment: CDR1 SGHAT and CDR2 FQNNGV. CDR3 length: 14 residues. The V end was cut by 2 bases, the J end by 0 bases, with 7 bases between. The DNA of the CDR3 is TGTGCCAGCAGCTTACCCGGGGTGAACACTGAAGCTTTCTTT. As protein: CASSLPGVNTEAFF.

This clonotype was recorded a few times. This chain links TRBV6-2 or TRBV6-3 with TRBJ2-5; no definite D call. V lost 0 bases to trimming and J lost 5 bases, with 10 bases between them. The CDR3 loop spans 14 amino acids. CDR1 and CDR2 (germline): MNHEY, SVGEGT. The CDR3 reads CASSYSLARETQYF. For the CDR3, the DNA is TGTGCCAGCAGTTACTCGCTTGCGAGGGAGACCCAGTACTTC.

This clonotype was seen ten or more times. V is TRBV29-1 and J is TRBJ2-7; either TRBD1 or TRBD2 may fit D (5 bases each). V was shortened by 4 bases and J by 3 bases, with 16 bases between the two germline ends. Germline V gene lookup returns CDR1 SQVTM and CDR2 ANQGSEA. CDR3 length equals 14 residues. CDR3 sequence (DNA): TGCAGCGTTGGCGTTTTGGGGGAGTACTACGAGCAGTACTTC. This gives the protein CSVGVLGEYYEQYF.

In this sample, this clonotype turned up a few times. The V and J genes are TRBV5-1 and TRBJ2-7; tentatively, D is TRBD1 or TRBD2 (6 bases each). Looked up from germline, CDR1 is SGHRS and CDR2 is YFSETQ. V lost 4 bases to trimming and J lost 2 bases, with 16 bases between them. The CDR3 contains 15 residues. As DNA, the CDR3 is TGCGCCAGCAGCCCGACCGGGGGCGGAGCCTACGAGCAGTACTTC. It codes for CASSPTGGGAYEQYF.

This clonotype was counted at least ten times. This chain uses TRBV7-2 with TRBJ2-7, with 7 bases fitting TRBD1. Trimming took 2 bases from V and 3 from J; bases not matched to a gene: 7. The CDR3 sequence is 15 residues long. CDR1 is SGHTA, CDR2 FQGNSA, per germline. In DNA, the CDR3 is TGTGCCAGCAGCTTATTTCGGACAGGCGACTACGAGCAGTACTTC. Encoded protein: CASSLFRTGDYEQYF.

J is TRBJ2-7 and V is TRBV4-1; D ambiguous. Per the germline V gene, CDR1 is MGHRA and CDR2 is YSYEKL. This CDR3 is 13 amino acids long. Between the trimmed V and J ends, which lost 0 bases and 2 bases, there was a span of 5 bases. The CDR3 region is CASSQDTPYEQYF. The CDR3 DNA reads TGCGCCAGCAGCCAAGACACCCCCTACGAGCAGTACTTC.

The rearrangement links TRBV4-1 to TRBJ2-7; a weak D match, TRBD2 (6 bases). The V gene lost 1 base and the J gene lost 0 bases, with 19 bases spanning the gap. This CDR3 contains 18 residues. Germline V gene data show CDR1 as MGHRA and CDR2 as YSYEKL. The CDR3, as DNA: TGCGCCAGCAGCCAAGTGGTCGGAGGGGATAGTGGCTCCTACGAGCAGTACTTC. This encodes CASSQVVGGDSGSYEQYF.

This clonotype came up a few times. The chain employs TRBV4-3 and TRBJ2-3; D is unresolved. This CDR3 region has 14 residues. The germline V gene has CDR1 LGHNA and CDR2 YSLEER. V was clipped by 0 bases and J by 3 bases, with 7 bases between them. CDR3 sequence (DNA): TGCGCCAGCAGCCAAGATTCGGCAACAGATACGCAGTATTTT. It codes for CASSQDSATDTQYF.

This clonotype was seen more than once but under ten times. The chain carries TRBV12-3 or TRBV12-4 and TRBJ1-5; D is perhaps TRBD1 (6 bases). Trimming removed 3 bases at V and 0 bases at J, with 18 bases between. This CDR3 has 18 residues. CDR3 coding DNA: TGTGCCAGCAGTTTCGCGCCGACAGGAGGATATAGCAATCAGCCCCAGCATTTT. This translates into CASSFAPTGGYSNQPQHF.

The chain uses TRBV6-1 and TRBJ2-5; 10 nucleotides match TRBD2. This CDR3 has 15 residues. The ends lost 6 bases at V and 4 bases at J; junction bases unmatched: 8. In germline, CDR1 is MNHNS, CDR2 SASEGT. The CDR3 loop reads CASRDSGRFGETQYF. The CDR3, as DNA: TGTGCCAGCAGGGATAGCGGGAGGTTCGGAGAGACCCAGTACTTC.

This clonotype appeared a few times. The chain joins TRBV24-1 to TRBJ2-3; perhaps TRBD1 as D (7 bases). CDR3 size: 15 residues. Germline loops: CDR1 KGHDR, CDR2 SFDVKD. V lost 8 bases, J lost 1 base, and 15 bases lay in between. The CDR3, as DNA: TGTGCCACCAAGGGATCCAGGGGGGGCACAGATACGCAGTATTTT. Amino acid sequence: CATKGSRGGTDTQYF.

The rearrangement joins TRBV27 to TRBJ2-7, with D unresolved. Trimming shortened V by 5 bases and J by 3 bases, and 11 bases separated the two germline ends. The CDR3 totals 13 residues. Germline CDR1 MNHEY, CDR2 SMNVEV (reference sequence). The CDR3 here is CASSDPRFYEQYF. The CDR3 bases are TGTGCCAGCAGTGACCCTCGGTTCTACGAGCAGTACTTC.

The V and J genes are TRBV19 and TRBJ2-2, with D hard to call. This CDR3 spans 10 amino acids. V lost 9 bases and J 8 bases, leaving 7 bases between the germline ends. CDR1 is LNHDA and CDR2 is SQIVND in the germline V gene (reference sequence). CDR3 in amino acids: CASWYGELFF. For the CDR3, the DNA is TGTGCCAGCTGGTATGGGGAGCTGTTTTTT.

The CDR3 DNA reads as TGTGCCATCAGTGAGGCAGGGGGCTCACCCCTCCACTTT. Its protein is CAISEAGGSPLHF. The chain is built from TRBV10-3 and TRBJ1-6; TRBD1 matches at 8 bases. Looked up from germline, CDR1 is ENHRY and CDR2 is SYGVKD. The CDR3 runs to 13 residues. Trimming removed 2 bases from V and 10 bases from J; junction bases left unmatched: 1.